This T cell receptor beta chain was profiled in a study of blood T cell repertoires in COVID-19. The overall study: There were acute and convalescent COVID-19 samples, and they came from the United States, Italy and Spain.

Germline V gene lookup returns CDR1 WSHSY and CDR2 SAAADI. V gave up 3 bases and J gave up 6 bases, with 12 bases separating them. The CDR3 is 13 amino acids. This clone was recorded a few times. How the authors handled the data: Amplifying reference gene primers gave estimates of nucleated cell counts. Data came from immunoSEQ multiplex PCR; TCRdb stores just in-frame clones and leaves some out. From that table come the V and J calls and clone size; the DNA was used to work out D and trimming. The sample contains approximately 88,000 clones, 80% of which appear only once. Sample: peripheral blood. The TCR comes from a woman aged 80 or over with acute or convalescent COVID-19. The gene calls are TRBV10-2 and TRBJ2-7; perhaps TRBD1 as D (6 bases). The CDR3 protein is CASSDWGLGEQYF. CDR3 DNA sequence: TGCGCCAGCAGTGATTGGGGGCTGGGCGAGCAGTACTTC.